This T cell receptor (beta chain) derives from a study of shared clonotypes between healthy human individuals. Germline V gene lookup returns CDR1 SNHLY and CDR2 FYNNEI. The germline V and J ends were trimmed by 4 bases and 1 base, with 11 bases remaining between them. This CDR3 region has 15 residues. Sequencing used immunoSEQ multiplex PCR; TCRdb keeps in-frame clones, though not all of them. The table has approximately 2.5 million clones, approximately 92% seen once. The sequence came from a man younger than 30 in good health. V is TRBV2 and J is TRBJ1-5, with a weak D call TRBD1 (5 bases). The sequenced material came from naive CD4+ T cells sorted from blood. The subset is: CD45RA+ positively selected. The CDR3: CASSVFGGSNQPQHF. The DNA of the CDR3 is TGTGCCAGCAGTGTGTTCGGGGGGAGCAATCAGCCCCAGCATTTT.